One T cell receptor beta chain is described in this entry. Germline V gene data show CDR1 as SGHDT and CDR2 as YYEEEE. Trimming took 5 bases from V and 2 from J, leaving 14 bases between them. The CDR3 loop spans 15 amino acids. Source study methods: Estimates of nucleated cell counts were drawn from the amplification of reference gene primers. The method was immunoSEQ multiplex PCR; TCRdb's version includes in-frame clones alone and lacks a portion of them. The D gene and trimming were derived from the DNA, and the V and J assignments and clone size from that table. The sample includes about 180,000 clones, roughly 86% of them seen just once. This sample was taken from a study of blood T cell repertoires in COVID-19. As for the study in general: COVID-19 samples collected from the United States, Italy and Spain covered acute and convalescent phases. In each case, the material was cDNA or gDNA derived from T cells, B-cell-depleted T cells, or PBMCs.

Sequenced input: peripheral blood. The sequence came from a middle-aged man with active or convalescent COVID-19. The rearrangement uses TRBV5-6 and TRBJ1-5, with D possibly TRBD1 on 6 matching bases. CDR3 sequence reads: CASSRTGSRNQPQHF. CDR3 coding DNA: TGTGCCAGCAGTCGTACAGGGTCACGCAATCAGCCCCAGCATTTT. Complete variable domain (other parts from reference TRBV5-6 and TRBJ1-5): DAGVTQSPTHLIKTRGQQVTLRCSPKSGHDTVSWYQQALGQGPQFIFQYYEEEERQRGNFPDRFSGHQFPNYSSELNVNALLLGDSALYLCASSRTGSRNQPQHFGDGTRLSIL.